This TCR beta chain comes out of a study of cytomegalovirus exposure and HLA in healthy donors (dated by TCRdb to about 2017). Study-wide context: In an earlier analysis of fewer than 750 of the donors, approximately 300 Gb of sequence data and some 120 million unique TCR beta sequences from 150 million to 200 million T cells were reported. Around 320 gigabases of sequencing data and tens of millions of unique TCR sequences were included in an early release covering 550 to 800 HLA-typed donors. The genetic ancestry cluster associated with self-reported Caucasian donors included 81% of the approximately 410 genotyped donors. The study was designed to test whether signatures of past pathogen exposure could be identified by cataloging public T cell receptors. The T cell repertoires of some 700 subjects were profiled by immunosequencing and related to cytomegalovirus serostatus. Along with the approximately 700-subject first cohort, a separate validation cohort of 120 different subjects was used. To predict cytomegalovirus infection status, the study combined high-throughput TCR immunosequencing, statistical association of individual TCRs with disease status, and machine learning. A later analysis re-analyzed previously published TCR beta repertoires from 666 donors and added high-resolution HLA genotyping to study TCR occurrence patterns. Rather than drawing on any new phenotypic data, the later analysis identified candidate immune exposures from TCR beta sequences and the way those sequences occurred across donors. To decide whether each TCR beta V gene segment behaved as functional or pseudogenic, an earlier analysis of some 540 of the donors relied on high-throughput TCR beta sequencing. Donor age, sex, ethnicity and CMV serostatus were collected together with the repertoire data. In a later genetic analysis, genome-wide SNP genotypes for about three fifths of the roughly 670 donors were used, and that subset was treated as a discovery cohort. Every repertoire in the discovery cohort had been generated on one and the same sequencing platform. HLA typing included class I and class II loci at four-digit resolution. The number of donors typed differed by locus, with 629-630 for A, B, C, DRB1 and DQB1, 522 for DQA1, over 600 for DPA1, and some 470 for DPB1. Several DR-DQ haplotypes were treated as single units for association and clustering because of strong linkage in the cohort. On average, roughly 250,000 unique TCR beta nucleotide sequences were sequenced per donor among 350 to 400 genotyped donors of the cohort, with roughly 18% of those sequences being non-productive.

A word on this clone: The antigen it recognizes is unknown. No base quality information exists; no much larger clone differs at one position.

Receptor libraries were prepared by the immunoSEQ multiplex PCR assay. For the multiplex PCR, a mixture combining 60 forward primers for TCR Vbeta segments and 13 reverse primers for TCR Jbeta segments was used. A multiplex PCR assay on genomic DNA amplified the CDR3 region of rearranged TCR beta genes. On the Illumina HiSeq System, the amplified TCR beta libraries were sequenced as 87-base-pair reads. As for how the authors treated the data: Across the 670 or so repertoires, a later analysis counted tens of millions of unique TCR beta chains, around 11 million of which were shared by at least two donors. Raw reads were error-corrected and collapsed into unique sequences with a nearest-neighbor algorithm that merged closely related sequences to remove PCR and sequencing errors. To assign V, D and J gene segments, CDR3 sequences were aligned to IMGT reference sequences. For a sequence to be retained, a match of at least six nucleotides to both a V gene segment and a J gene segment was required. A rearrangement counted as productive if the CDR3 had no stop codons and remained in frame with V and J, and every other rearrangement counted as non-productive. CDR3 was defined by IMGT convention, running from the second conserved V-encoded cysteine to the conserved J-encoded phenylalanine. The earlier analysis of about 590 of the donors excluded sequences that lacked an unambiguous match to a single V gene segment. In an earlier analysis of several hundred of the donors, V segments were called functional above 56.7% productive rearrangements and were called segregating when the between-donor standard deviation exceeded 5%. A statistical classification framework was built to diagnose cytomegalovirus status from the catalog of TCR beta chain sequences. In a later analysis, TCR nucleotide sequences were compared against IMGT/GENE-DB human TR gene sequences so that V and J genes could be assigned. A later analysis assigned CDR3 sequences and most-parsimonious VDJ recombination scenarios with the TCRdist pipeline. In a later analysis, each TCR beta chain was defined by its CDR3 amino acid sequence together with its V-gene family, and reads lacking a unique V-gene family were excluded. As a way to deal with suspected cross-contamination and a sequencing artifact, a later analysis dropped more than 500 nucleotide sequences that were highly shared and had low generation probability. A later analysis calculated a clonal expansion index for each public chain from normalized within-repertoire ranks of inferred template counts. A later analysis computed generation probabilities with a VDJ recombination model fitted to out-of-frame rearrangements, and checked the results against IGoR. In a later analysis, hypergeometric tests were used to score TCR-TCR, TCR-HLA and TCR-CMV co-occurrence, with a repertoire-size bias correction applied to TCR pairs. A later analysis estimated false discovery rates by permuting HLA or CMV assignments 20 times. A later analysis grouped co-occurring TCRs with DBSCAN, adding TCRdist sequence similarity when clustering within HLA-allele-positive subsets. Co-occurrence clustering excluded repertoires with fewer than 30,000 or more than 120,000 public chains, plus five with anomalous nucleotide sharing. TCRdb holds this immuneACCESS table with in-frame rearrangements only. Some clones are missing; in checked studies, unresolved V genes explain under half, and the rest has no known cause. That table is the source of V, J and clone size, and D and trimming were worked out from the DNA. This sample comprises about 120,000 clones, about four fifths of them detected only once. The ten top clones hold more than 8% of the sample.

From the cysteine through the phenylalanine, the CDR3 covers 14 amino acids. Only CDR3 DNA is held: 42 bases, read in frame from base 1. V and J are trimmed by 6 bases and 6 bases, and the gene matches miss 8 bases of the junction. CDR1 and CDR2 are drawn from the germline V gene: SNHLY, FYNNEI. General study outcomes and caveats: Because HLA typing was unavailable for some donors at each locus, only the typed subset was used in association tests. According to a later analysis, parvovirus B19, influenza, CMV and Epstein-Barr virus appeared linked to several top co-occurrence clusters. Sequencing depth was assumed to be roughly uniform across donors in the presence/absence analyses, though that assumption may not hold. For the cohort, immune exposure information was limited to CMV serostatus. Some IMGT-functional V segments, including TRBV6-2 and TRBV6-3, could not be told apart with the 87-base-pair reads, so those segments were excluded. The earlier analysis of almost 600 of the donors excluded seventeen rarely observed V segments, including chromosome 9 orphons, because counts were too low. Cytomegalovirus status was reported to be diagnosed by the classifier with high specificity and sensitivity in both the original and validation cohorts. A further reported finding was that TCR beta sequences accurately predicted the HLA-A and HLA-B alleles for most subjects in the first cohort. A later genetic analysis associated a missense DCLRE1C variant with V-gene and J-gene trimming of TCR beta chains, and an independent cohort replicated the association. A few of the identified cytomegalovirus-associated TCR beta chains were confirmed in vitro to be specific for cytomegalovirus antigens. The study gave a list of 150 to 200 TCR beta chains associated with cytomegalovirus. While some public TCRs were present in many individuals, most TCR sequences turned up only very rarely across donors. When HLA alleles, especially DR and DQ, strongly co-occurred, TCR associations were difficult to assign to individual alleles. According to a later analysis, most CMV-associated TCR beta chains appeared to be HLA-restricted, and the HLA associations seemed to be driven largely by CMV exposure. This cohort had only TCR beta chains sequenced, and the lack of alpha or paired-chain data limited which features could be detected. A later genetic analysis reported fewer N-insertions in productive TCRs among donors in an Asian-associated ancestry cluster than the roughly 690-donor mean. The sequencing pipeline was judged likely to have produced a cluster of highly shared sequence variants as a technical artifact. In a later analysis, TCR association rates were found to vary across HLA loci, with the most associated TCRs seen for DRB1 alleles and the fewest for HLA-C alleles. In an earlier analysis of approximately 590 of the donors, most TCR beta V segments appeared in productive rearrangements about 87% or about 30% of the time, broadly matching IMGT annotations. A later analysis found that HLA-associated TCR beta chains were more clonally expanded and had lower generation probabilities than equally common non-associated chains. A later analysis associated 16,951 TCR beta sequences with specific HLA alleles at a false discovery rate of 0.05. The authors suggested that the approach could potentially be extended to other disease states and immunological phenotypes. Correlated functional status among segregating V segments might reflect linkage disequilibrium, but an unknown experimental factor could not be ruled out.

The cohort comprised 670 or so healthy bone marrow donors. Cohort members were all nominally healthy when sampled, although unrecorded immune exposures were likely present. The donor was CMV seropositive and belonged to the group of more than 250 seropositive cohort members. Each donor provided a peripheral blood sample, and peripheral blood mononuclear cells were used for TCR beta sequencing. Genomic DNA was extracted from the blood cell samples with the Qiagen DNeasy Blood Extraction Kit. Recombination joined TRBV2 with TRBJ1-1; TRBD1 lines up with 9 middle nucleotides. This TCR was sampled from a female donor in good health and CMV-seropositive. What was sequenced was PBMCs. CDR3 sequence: CASRGGTGSAEAFF. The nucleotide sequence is TGTGCCAGCAGGGGGGGGACAGGGAGCGCTGAAGCTTTCTTT.